These 18 T cell receptor beta chains share one sample of origin, sequenced in a study of read filtering for tumor transcriptome and immune sequencing. From about 400 ng of RNA, a library with molecular barcoded alpha/delta and beta/gamma adaptors was made. MiXCR, applied by TCRdb to the reads, yields one record per CDR3 protein. Of more than 100,000 distinct CDR3 sequences listed, 10% to 15% are singletons. Sequencing was performed on a population of CD138-negative cells sorted from bone marrow. All receptors derive from a donor aged 40 or older with multiple myeloma.

The CDR3 protein is CATSTGTVSYEQYF. The CDR3 nucleotides are TGTGCCACCTCTACAGGGACTGTCTCCTACGAGCAGTACTTC. This chain connects TRBV27 to TRBJ2-7, with D perhaps TRBD1 or TRBD2 (6 bases each). The germline CDR1 and CDR2 sequences are MNHEY and SMNVEV (reference sequence). Trimming took 10 bases from V and 0 from J, leaving 16 bases between them. CDR3 size: 14 residues.

This clonotype was detected a few times. Here the CDR3 DNA reads TGTGCCAGCAGTCCCAGGGTTACTACGCAGTATTTT. This codes for CASSPRVTTQYF. The rearrangement links TRBV12-3 or TRBV12-4 to TRBJ2-3; D is possibly TRBD1 (5 bases). The CDR3 loop spans 12 amino acids. Trimming took 5 bases from V and 8 from J, leaving 11 bases between them.

The genes are TRBV20-1 and TRBJ2-5, with 7 bases identical to TRBD2. Trimming removed 2 bases from V and 2 bases from J; junction bases left unmatched: 5. The CDR3 is 14 residues long. The germline V gene has CDR1 DFQATT and CDR2 SNEGSKA (reference sequence). CDR3 DNA: TGCAGTGCTAGAATGGGGGGGGGACAAGAGACCCAGTACTTC. Protein sequence: CSARMGGGQETQYF.

Notes on this clonotype: A much larger clone differs from this one at a single base, so this may be a read error. It is likely a read error, because the conserved phenylalanine at the end of the CDR3 is missing. V usage is TRBV6-2 or TRBV6-3 and J usage is TRBJ1-6, with a tentative D call TRBD1 (5 bases). Trimming pared 7 bases from V and 10 bases from J, leaving 14 bases between. This CDR3 is built from 13 residues. Per germline, CDR1 MNHEY and CDR2 SVGEGT. The CDR3 sequence: CASMIGAESPLHL. DNA for the CDR3: TGTGCCAGCATGATAGGGGCGGAATCACCCCTCCACCTT.

The rearrangement joins TRBV19 to TRBJ2-1; tentative D call: TRBD2 (5 bases). The V gene lost 3 bases and the J gene lost 7 bases, with 13 bases spanning the gap. This CDR3 region has 14 residues. Germline CDR1 and CDR2: LNHDA and SQIVND (reference sequence). The CDR3 region has the DNA TGTGCCAGTAGTATGGGTAGGGAGTTAAATGAGCAGTTCTTC. It specifies CASSMGRELNEQFF.

The CDR3 DNA reads as TGTGCCATCAGTGATTTCCAGGACCACAAGCAGTACTTC. The encoded protein is CAISDFQDHKQYF. The genes are TRBV10-3 and TRBJ2-7; no definite D call. V lost 3 bases and J 8 bases, leaving 14 bases between the germline ends. The germline CDR1 and CDR2 sequences are ENHRY and SYGVKD. The CDR3 runs to 13 residues.

This clonotype was seen at least ten times. J is TRBJ2-7 and V is TRBV25-1; D is undetermined. This CDR3 is 12 amino acids long. Germline V gene data show CDR1 as MGHDK and CDR2 as SYGVNS. V lost 3 bases and J lost 3, with 6 bases in between. The CDR3 loop is CASSELGYEQYF. As DNA, the CDR3 is TGTGCCAGCAGTGAGTTAGGCTACGAGCAGTACTTC.

This clonotype was recorded at least ten times. The chain joins TRBV6-5 to TRBJ2-1; D gene unclear. The CDR3 has 13 amino acids. The ends were cut back, 6 bases at V and 5 bases at J, with 11 bases in the middle. Per the germline V gene, CDR1 is MNHEY and CDR2 is SVGAGI. The CDR3 DNA sequence: TGTGCCAGCAGACGCCCAGGAGACAATGAGCAGTTCTTC. This gives the protein CASRRPGDNEQFF.

This clonotype was counted between two and nine times. A much larger clone is a single base away; this may be a read error. The V gene is TRBV29-1, the J gene TRBJ1-1; D unresolved. There are 12 residues in the CDR3. CDR1 and CDR2 (germline): SQVTM, ANQGSEA. CDR3 in DNA: TGCAGCGTTGGGGCGAAAGGCACTGAAGCTTCCTTT. Its protein product is CSVGAKGTEASF. Full variable domain (outside the CDR3, taken from reference TRBV29-1 and TRBJ1-1): SAVISQKPSRDICQRGTSLTIQCQVDSQVTMMFWYRQQPGQSLTLIATANQGSEATYESGFVIDKFPISRPNLTFSTLTVSNMSPEDSSIYLCSVGAKGTEASFGQGTRLTVV.

The chain has TRBV7-9 and TRBJ1-1; no definite D call. The CDR3 has 13 amino acids. The V and J ends lost 1 base and 3 bases respectively, with 6 bases between them. Germline V lookup: CDR1 SEHNR, CDR2 FQNEAQ (reference sequence). CDR3 amino acids: CASSLEADTEAFF. The CDR3 DNA is TGTGCCAGCAGCTTAGAGGCAGACACTGAAGCTTTCTTT.

This clonotype was recorded at least ten times. J is TRBJ1-1 and V is TRBV29-1; D gene uncertain. Germline CDR1 is SQVTM and CDR2 is ANQGSEA. Trimming stripped 4 bases from V and 1 base from J, with 10 bases between. The CDR3 spans 13 residues. The CDR3 sequence: CSVGGQTNTEAFF. Here the CDR3 DNA reads TGCAGCGTTGGGGGTCAGACGAACACTGAAGCTTTCTTT.

This clonotype was recorded at least ten times. The chain employs TRBV5-5 and TRBJ2-1; 8 nucleotides align to TRBD1. CDR3 length: 14 residues. Looked up from germline, CDR1 is SGHKS and CDR2 is YYEKEE (reference sequence). Germline trimming cut 0 bases from V and 10 bases from J; bases unmatched to any gene: 6. CDR3 residues: CASSLAGTGREQFF. CDR3 DNA: TGTGCCAGCAGCTTGGCCGGGACAGGCCGCGAGCAGTTCTTC.

This clonotype was observed many times. This rearrangement joins TRBV5-1 to TRBJ1-5; D gene unclear. Germline CDR1 SGHRS, CDR2 YFSETQ. This CDR3 has 16 amino acids. Between the trimmed V and J ends, which lost 0 bases and 0 bases, there was a span of 10 bases. The CDR3 bases are TGCGCCAGCAGCTTGGTGCCGTCAGATAGCAATCAGCCCCAGCATTTT. This sequence encodes CASSLVPSDSNQPQHF.

In this sample, this clonotype turned up many times. The chain couples TRBV23-1 to TRBJ1-2; maybe TRBD1 (5 bases). TRBV23-1 is an open reading frame, and its role is uncertain. Trimming removed 8 bases at V and 8 bases at J, with 21 bases between. The CDR3 loop spans 14 amino acids. As DNA, the CDR3 is TGCGCCAGCGCCGGGGAAAGGGGAGAGTACGGCTACACCTTC. Its protein is CASAGERGEYGYTF.

This clonotype was recorded at least ten times. The J gene is TRBJ2-7, the V gene TRBV29-1; D unresolved. Germline V gene sequence: CDR1 SQVTM, CDR2 ANQGSEA. Deletions cut 0 bases from V and 9 bases from J, with 12 bases between. This CDR3 contains 12 residues. The DNA of the CDR3 is TGCAGCGTTGAAGATTCGTCGGACGGGCAGTACTTC. It translates to CSVEDSSDGQYF.

In this sample, this clonotype turned up many times. The V gene is TRBV21-1, the J gene TRBJ2-3; the D call in the table, TRBD2, was not verified against the DNA. TRBV21-1 constitutes a pseudogene. CDR3 length: 19 residues. This chain's CDR3 is CASSKVPTILAEEGDTQYF. DNA of the CDR3: TGTGCCAGCAGCAAAGTCCCGACAATACTAGCGGAGGAGGGAGATACGCAGTATTTT.

V and J are TRBV30 and TRBJ2-7; TRBD1 is a possible D gene (5 bases). The CDR3 spans 13 residues. CDR1 is GTSNPN, CDR2 SVGIG, per germline (reference sequence). The V gene lost 1 base and the J gene lost 5 bases, with 12 bases spanning the gap. The CDR3 DNA reads TGTGCCTGGAGTGGGCCCGCAGGGAACGAGCAGTACTTC. Its translation is CAWSGPAGNEQYF.

This clonotype was observed a few times. The chain has TRBV25-1 and TRBJ1-2; no reliable D call. The CDR3 is 12 residues long. Germline CDR1 reads MGHDK; CDR2 reads SYGVNS. Trimming cost V 3 bases and J 8 bases, with 10 bases left between them. The CDR3 coding sequence is TGTGCCAGCAGTGAGGAAGTGGGGGGCTACACCTTC. It codes for CASSEEVGGYTF.